Listed below are T cell receptor beta chains from one sample, sequenced in a study of cytotoxic CD8 clonotypes in ibrutinib-treated CLL. The table came from immunoSEQ multiplex PCR; TCRdb's copy has only in-frame clones and leaves some out. The sample shows more than 200,000 clones, around 70% of them seen only once. The source material was PBMCs, sampled after 12 months of ibrutinib treatment. These receptors all stem from a human donor with chronic lymphocytic leukemia. Both conserved end residues are part of each CDR3. The D gene is left open where the match is weak. For some rows the clone size is stated as once, few or many, or as a class when expanded; others skip it.

15 TRBJ1-2 TRBD1 - TRBV6-1 CASSVGTGRNYGYTF TGTGCCAGCAGTGTTGGGACAGGGAGGAACTATGGCTACACCTTC
15 TRBJ1-1 TRBD1 - TRBV7-9 CASSSDRVGVTEAFF TGTGCCAGCAGCTCGGACAGGGTGGGAGTCACTGAAGCTTTCTTT
14 TRBJ1-2 - few TRBV2 CASSDGGAFYGYTF TGTGCCAGCAGTGATGGGGGCGCCTTCTATGGCTACACCTTC
13 TRBJ2-1 TRBD2 - TRBV11-3 CASSTGGYNEQFF TGTGCCAGCAGCACGGGGGGCTACAATGAGCAGTTCTTC
14 TRBJ1-1 - - TRBV9 CASSPRQADSEAFF TGTGCCAGCAGCCCTAGACAGGCCGACTCTGAAGCTTTCTTT
15 TRBJ1-2 - - TRBV18 CASSEAGATNYGYTF TGTGCCAGCTCAGAAGCAGGAGCCACTAACTATGGCTACACCTTC
14 TRBJ1-5 - - TRBV10-3 CAISEGGLDQPQHF TGTGCCATCAGTGAAGGGGGTCTCGATCAGCCCCAGCATTTT
12 TRBJ1-2 - few TRBV9 CASSTTAYGYTF TGTGCCAGCAGCACGACAGCCTATGGCTACACCTTC
19 TRBJ2-1 TRBD2 - TRBV9 CASSVAATSGRARGNEQFF TGTGCCAGCAGCGTAGCTGCGACTAGCGGGAGGGCGAGGGGCAATGAGCAGTTCTTC
14 TRBJ1-6 - few TRBV7-3 CASSLLAVNSPLHF TGTGCCAGCAGCTTATTAGCGGTAAATTCACCCCTCCACTTT
16 TRBJ1-4 - - TRBV5-6 CASSLGTGTTNEKLFF TGTGCCAGCAGTTTGGGGACGGGAACAACTAATGAAAAACTGTTTTTT
14 TRBJ1-4 - - TRBV25-1 CASSESESNEKLFF TGTGCCAGCAGTGAATCTGAGAGTAATGAAAAACTGTTTTTT
14 TRBJ1-3 - - TRBV4-1 CASSQAVVGAPFYF TGCGCCAGCAGCCAAGCGGTCGTTGGGGCTCCGTTCTATTTT
14 TRBJ2-7 - - TRBV28 CASSLGRMIYEQYF TGTGCCAGCAGTTTGGGACGGATGATCTACGAGCAGTACTTC
15 TRBJ1-4 - - TRBV30 CAWSKGFTTNEKLFF TGTGCCTGGAGTAAGGGGTTTACAACTAATGAAAAACTGTTTTTT
14 TRBJ2-7 - - TRBV6-5 CASSYSWQNYEQYF TGTGCCAGCAGTTACTCGTGGCAGAACTACGAGCAGTACTTC
15 TRBJ1-6 - - TRBV6-5 CASSYSAGDNSPLHF TGTGCCAGCAGTTACTCGGCAGGGGATAATTCACCCCTCCACTTT
15 TRBJ1-1 TRBD1 - TRBV30 CAWSSLSGGKDEAFF TGTGCCTGGAGTTCCCTGTCAGGGGGTAAGGATGAAGCTTTCTTT
18 TRBJ1-2 - - TRBV4-2 CASSQEVRGGRIELGYTF TGTGCCAGCAGCCAAGAAGTCAGGGGAGGACGTATTGAGCTTGGCTACACCTTC
17 TRBJ1-5 - once TRBV21-1 CASSKSGQGIRNQPQHF TGTGCCAGCAGCAAATCCGGACAGGGGATCCGGAATCAGCCCCAGCATTTT
14 TRBJ2-7 TRBD1 few TRBV7-9 CASSPLDRSYEQYF TGTGCCAGCAGCCCACTGGACAGGTCCTACGAGCAGTACTTC
13 TRBJ2-7 - - TRBV19 CASSAAGRYEQYF TGTGCCAGTAGTGCCGCGGGCAGATACGAGCAGTACTTC
14 TRBJ1-5 TRBD1 - TRBV2 CASIEGQGNQPQHF TGTGCCAGCATAGAGGGACAGGGGAATCAGCCCCAGCATTTT
14 TRBJ2-7 - few TRBV4-1 CASSQAGSGYEQYF TGCGCCAGCAGCCAAGCGGGATCTGGCTACGAGCAGTACTTC
15 TRBJ1-6 - - TRBV7-2 CASSLVGSTGSPLHF TGTGCCAGCAGCTTAGTGGGTTCTACTGGTTCACCCCTCCACTTT
13 TRBJ1-2 - - TRBV5-1 CASAINGVYGYTF TGCGCCAGCGCCATCAACGGGGTTTATGGCTACACCTTC
14 TRBJ1-2 - - TRBV7-8 CASSLSTVSYGYTF TGTGCCAGCAGCTTATCGACAGTTAGCTATGGCTACACCTTC
16 TRBJ1-1 TRBD1 - TRBV5-1 CASSIIPGTGVTEAFF TGCGCCAGCAGCATAATTCCCGGGACAGGGGTCACTGAAGCTTTCTTT
12 TRBJ2-1 - few TRBV4-1 CASSQGGNEQFF TGCGCCAGCAGCCAAGGGGGGAATGAGCAGTTCTTC
13 TRBJ2-3 - - TRBV7-3 CASSSIGGDTQYF TGTGCCAGCAGCTCCATAGGGGGAGATACGCAGTATTTT
15 TRBJ1-1 - - TRBV2 CASSPSSTGNTEAFF TGTGCCAGCAGCCCAAGCTCGACAGGGAACACTGAAGCTTTCTTT
15 TRBJ2-2 TRBD1 few TRBV28 CASRTGARRTGELFF TGTGCCAGCAGAACAGGGGCAAGGAGGACCGGGGAGCTGTTTTTT
13 TRBJ2-3 - once TRBV7-3 CASSRDFTDTQYF TGTGCCAGCAGCCGGGACTTCACAGATACGCAGTATTTT
16 TRBJ1-5 TRBD1 - TRBV5-6 CASSLLDRGINQPQHF TGTGCCAGCAGCTTGCTTGACAGGGGAATCAATCAGCCCCAGCATTTT
14 TRBJ1-6 TRBD1 few TRBV12-5 CASGLGQGISPLHF TGTGCTAGTGGTTTGGGACAGGGTATTTCACCCCTCCACTTT
14 TRBJ2-1 TRBD1 - TRBV7-2 CASSHPGQGYEQFF TGTGCCAGCAGCCACCCGGGACAGGGATATGAGCAGTTCTTC
12 TRBJ2-7 - - TRBV7-2 CASSLGGVEQYF TGTGCCAGCAGCTTAGGGGGGGTCGAGCAGTACTTC
15 TRBJ2-1 - - TRBV6-6 CASSYERTSYNEQFF TGTGCCAGCAGTTACGAGCGGACCTCCTACAATGAGCAGTTCTTC
15 TRBJ2-7 - - TRBV29-1 CSVERLTVLVGEQYF TGCAGCGTTGAAAGGTTGACGGTGCTTGTGGGGGAGCAGTACTTC
15 TRBJ2-1 - - TRBV6-5 CASSPTPSSYNEQFF TGTGCCAGCAGCCCGACTCCAAGCTCCTACAATGAGCAGTTCTTC
13 TRBJ1-5 - - TRBV14 CASSLETNQPQHF TGTGCCAGCAGCTTGGAGACCAATCAGCCCCAGCATTTT
16 TRBJ1-5 - - TRBV18 CASSPPATGNNQPQHF TGTGCCAGCTCACCACCGGCCACAGGGAACAATCAGCCCCAGCATTTT
14 TRBJ2-5 - few TRBV7-9 CASSLGWGQETQYF TGTGCCAGCAGCTTGGGGTGGGGACAAGAGACCCAGTACTTC
13 TRBJ2-7 TRBD1 few TRBV11-3 CATSRDRESEQYF TGTGCCACCTCTCGGGACAGGGAGTCCGAGCAGTACTTC
13 TRBJ1-6 TRBD1 few TRBV19 CASSQDRNSPLHF TGTGCCAGTAGTCAGGACAGGAATTCACCCCTCCACTTT
15 TRBJ2-3 - few TRBV7-9 CASSQFQGYTDTQYF TGTGCCAGCAGTCAATTCCAGGGGTACACAGATACGCAGTATTTT
14 TRBJ1-1 - many TRBV2 CASRDLTANTEAFF TGTGCCAGCAGGGATTTGACAGCGAACACTGAAGCTTTCTTT
16 TRBJ2-1 TRBD2 - TRBV4-2 CASSPIAGQPEVEQFF TGTGCCAGCAGCCCAATAGCGGGGCAACCGGAGGTTGAGCAGTTCTTC
14 TRBJ1-5 - - TRBV30 CAWSTVINNQPQHF TGTGCCTGGAGTACCGTTATTAATAATCAGCCCCAGCATTTT
14 TRBJ2-7 - - TRBV9 CASSVTPSSYEQYF TGTGCCAGCAGCGTAACCCCTAGCTCCTACGAGCAGTACTTC
14 TRBJ2-5 TRBD1 - TRBV2 CASGEVRGLETQYF TGTGCCAGTGGTGAAGTGAGGGGGCTAGAGACCCAGTACTTC